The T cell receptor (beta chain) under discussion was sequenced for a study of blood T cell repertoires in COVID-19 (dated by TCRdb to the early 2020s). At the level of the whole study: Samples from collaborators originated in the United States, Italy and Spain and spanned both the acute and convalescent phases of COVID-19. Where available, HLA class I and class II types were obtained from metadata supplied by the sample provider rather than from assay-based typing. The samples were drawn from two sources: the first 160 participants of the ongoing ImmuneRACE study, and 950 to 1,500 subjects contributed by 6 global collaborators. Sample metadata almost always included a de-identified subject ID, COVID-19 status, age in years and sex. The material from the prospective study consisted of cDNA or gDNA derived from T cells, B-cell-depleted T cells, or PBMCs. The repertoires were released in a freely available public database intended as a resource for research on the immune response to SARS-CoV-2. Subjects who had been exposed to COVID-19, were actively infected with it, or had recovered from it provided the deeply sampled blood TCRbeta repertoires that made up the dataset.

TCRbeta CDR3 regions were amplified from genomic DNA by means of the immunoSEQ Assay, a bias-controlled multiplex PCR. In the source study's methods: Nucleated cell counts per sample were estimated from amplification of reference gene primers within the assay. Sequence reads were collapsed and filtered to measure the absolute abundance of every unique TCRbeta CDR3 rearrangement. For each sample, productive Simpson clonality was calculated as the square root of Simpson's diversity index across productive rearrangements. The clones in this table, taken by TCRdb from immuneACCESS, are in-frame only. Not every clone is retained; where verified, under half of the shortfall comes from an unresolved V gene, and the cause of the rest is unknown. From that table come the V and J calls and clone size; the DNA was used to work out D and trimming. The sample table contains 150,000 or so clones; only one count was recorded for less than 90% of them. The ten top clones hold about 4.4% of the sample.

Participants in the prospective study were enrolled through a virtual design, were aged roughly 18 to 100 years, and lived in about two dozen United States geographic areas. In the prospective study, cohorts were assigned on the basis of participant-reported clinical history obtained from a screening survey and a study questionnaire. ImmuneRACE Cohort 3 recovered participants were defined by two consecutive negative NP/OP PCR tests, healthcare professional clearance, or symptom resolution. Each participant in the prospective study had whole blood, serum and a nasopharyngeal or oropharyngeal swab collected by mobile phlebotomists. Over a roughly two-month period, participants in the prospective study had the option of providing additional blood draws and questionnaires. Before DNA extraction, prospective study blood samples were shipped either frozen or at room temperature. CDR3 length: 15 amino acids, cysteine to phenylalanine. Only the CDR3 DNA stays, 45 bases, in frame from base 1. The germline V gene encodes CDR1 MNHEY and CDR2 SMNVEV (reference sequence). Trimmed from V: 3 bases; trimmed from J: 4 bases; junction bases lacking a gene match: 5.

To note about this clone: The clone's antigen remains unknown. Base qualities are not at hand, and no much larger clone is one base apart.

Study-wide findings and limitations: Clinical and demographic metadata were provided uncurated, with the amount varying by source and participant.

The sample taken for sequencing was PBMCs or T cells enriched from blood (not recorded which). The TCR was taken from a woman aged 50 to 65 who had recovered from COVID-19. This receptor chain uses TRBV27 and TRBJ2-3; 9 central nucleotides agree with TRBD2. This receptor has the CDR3 CASSLGREGPDTQYF. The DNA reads TGTGCCAGCAGTTTGGGGCGGGAGGGTCCAGATACGCAGTATTTT.